This paragraph reports one TCR beta chain. Antigen specificity is unknown. This entry belongs to a study of identifying expanded T cells in peripheral blood. Regarding the study as a whole: Clone count variance between approximately 2-week samples rose with total template count. Technical replicates showed about 1.2 changed clones; two weeks 15 to 20; four weeks 19.

Sequencing used immunoSEQ multiplex PCR; TCRdb keeps in-frame clones, though not all of them. The table lists approximately 85,000 clones, almost 85% of them singletons. CDR3 length equals 15 residues. Losses at the gene ends were 5 bases for V and 4 bases for J; bases not matched to a gene: 10. Germline V CDR1 and CDR2: LNHDA, SQIVND (reference sequence). This TCR came from a person aged 18 to 70 in good health. The V call is TRBV19, the J call TRBJ1-1, with 7 bases identical to TRBD1. The sample taken for sequencing was blood. The CDR3, as DNA: TGTGCCAGTAGTCTATGGAGGGGGCAAGGCACTGAAGCTTTCTTT. Its protein product is CASSLWRGQGTEAFF.